The present TCR beta chain was sequenced within a study of blood T cell repertoires in COVID-19. Across the study: Whether acute or convalescent, the COVID-19 samples came from the United States, Italy and Spain. T cells, B-cell-depleted T cells, or PBMCs supplied cDNA or gDNA.

In the original processing: Estimation of nucleated cell counts relied on the amplification of reference gene primers. Only in-frame clones appear in the TCRdb table, and some are missing; sequencing was by immunoSEQ multiplex PCR. V and J calls and clone size are as listed in that table; D and trimming were resolved from the DNA. This table holds some 370,000 clones, 89% found once. Germline V gene data show CDR1 as MNHEY and CDR2 as SMNVEV (reference sequence). This CDR3 comprises 14 residues. V lost 2 bases, J lost 12 bases, and 12 bases stayed unmatched. The chain combines TRBV27 with TRBJ2-5; 7 bases are a match to TRBD1. The TCR sequence derives from a man in his forties or fifties with acute or convalescent COVID-19. Specimen: peripheral blood. CDR3 in amino acids: CASSLRDSIPPEYF. The CDR3 nucleotides read TGTGCCAGCAGTTTAAGGGACAGTATCCCCCCAGAGTACTTC.